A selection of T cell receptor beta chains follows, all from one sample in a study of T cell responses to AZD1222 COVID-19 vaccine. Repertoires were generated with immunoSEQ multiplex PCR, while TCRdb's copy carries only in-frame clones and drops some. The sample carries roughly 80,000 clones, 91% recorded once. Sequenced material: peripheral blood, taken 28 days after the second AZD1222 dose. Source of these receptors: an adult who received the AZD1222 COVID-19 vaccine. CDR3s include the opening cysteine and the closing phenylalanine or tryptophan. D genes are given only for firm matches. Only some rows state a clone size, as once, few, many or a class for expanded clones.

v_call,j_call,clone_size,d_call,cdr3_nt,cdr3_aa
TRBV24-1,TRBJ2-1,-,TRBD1,TGTGCCACCAGTGAGTGGGACAGTATTAACAATGAGCAGTTCTTC,CATSEWDSINNEQFF
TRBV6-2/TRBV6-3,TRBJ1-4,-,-,TGTGCCAGCAGTACCCCTTTAGGATATTCTAATGAAAAACTGTTTTTT,CASSTPLGYSNEKLFF
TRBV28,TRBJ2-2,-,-,TGTGCCAGCAGCGATAACAGGGCCGGGGAGCTGTTTTTT,CASSDNRAGELFF
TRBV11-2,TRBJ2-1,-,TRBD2,TGTGCCAGCAGCTTACAAGTACTAGCGCCTTACAATGAGCAGTTCTTC,CASSLQVLAPYNEQFF
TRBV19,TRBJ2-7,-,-,TGTGCCAGTAGTATCTTAAGGGGGGAGCAGTACTTC,CASSILRGEQYF
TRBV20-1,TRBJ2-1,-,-,TGCAGTGCTAGTTTAGGTAGCTGGAATGAGCAGTTCTTC,CSASLGSWNEQFF
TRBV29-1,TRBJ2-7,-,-,TGCAGGAGAGGGTCCGTATGCTACGAGCAGTACTTC,CRRGSVCYEQYF
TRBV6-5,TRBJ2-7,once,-,TGTGCCAGCAGTTACCGGAGGGGCTACGAGCAGTACTTC,CASSYRRGYEQYF
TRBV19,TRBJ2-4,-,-,TGTGCCACCAGCCTCTCCTCCAAAAACATTCAGTACTTC,CATSLSSKNIQYF
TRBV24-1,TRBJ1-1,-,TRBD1,TGTGCCACCAGTGATTACAGGGGAGACGAAGCTTTCTTT,CATSDYRGDEAFF
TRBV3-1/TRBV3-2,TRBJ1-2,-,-,TGTGCCAGCAGCCCGAATCAGGGCTTTGGCTACACCTTC,CASSPNQGFGYTF
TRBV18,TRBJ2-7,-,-,TGTGCCAGCTCACGGGTAGCGGATAGGGGCTACGAGCAGTACTTC,CASSRVADRGYEQYF
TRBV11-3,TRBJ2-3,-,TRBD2,TGTGCCAGCAGCTTAGACGGGGGGACTAAAGATACGCAGTATTTT,CASSLDGGTKDTQYF
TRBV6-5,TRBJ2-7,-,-,TGTGCCAGCAGTTACTCGGGGGGACCATCCTACGAGCAGTACTTC,CASSYSGGPSYEQYF
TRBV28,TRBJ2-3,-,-,TGTGCCAGCAGTTTACGGACCTTGGGATCCACAGATACGCAGTATTTT,CASSLRTLGSTDTQYF
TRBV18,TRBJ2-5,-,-,TGTGCCAGCTCACCACCCGCTAAAGAGACCCAGTACTTC,CASSPPAKETQYF
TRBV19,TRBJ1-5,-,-,TGTGCCAGTAGTATAGGCGGGGGGGGAAAGCCCCAGCATTTT,CASSIGGGGKPQHF
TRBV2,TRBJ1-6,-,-,TGTGCCAGCAGGGGGGATAATTCACCCCTCCACTTT,CASRGDNSPLHF
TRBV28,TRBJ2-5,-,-,TGTGCCAGCAGTTTATCCCAGGGACGGGAGACCCAGTACTTC,CASSLSQGRETQYF
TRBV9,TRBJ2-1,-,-,TGTGCCAGCAGACGGACGGCCTCCTACAATGAGCAGTTCTTC,CASRRTASYNEQFF
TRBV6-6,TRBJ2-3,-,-,TGTGCCAGCAGTCCCGGGACGGGACAGTATTTT,CASSPGTGQYF
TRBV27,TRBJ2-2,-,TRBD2,TGTGCCAGCAGCCCCCTGGCGGGAGCGGACGGGGAGCTGTTTTTT,CASSPLAGADGELFF
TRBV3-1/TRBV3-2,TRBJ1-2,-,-,TGTGCCAGCAGCCCAGAGGACCGTCCCTCTAACTATGGCTACACCTTC,CASSPEDRPSNYGYTF
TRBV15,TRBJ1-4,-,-,TGTGCCACCAGCAGAGCGGGGGCTTCCATATATGAAAAACTGTTTTTT,CATSRAGASIYEKLFF
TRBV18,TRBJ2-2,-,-,TGTGCCAGCTCACACATATATGGACCGAAGAACACCGGGGAGCTGTTTTTT,CASSHIYGPKNTGELFF
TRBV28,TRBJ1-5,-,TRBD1,TGTGCCAGCAGTTTATCCAACTATCCCCGCAGGGGGCCCAAAAGCAATCAGCCCCAGCATTTT,CASSLSNYPRRGPKSNQPQHF
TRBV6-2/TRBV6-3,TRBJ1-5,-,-,TGTGCCAGCAGTTACTTTCAAGGAGGCAATCAGCCCCAGCATTTT,CASSYFQGGNQPQHF
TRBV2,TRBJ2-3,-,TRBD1,TGTGCCAGCAGTCCCGGACAGGGGGGGCGGGGTACGCAGTATTTT,CASSPGQGGRGTQYF
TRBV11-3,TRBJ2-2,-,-,TGTGCCAGCAGCCGGACCGGGACACTGAACACCGGGGAGCTGTTTTTT,CASSRTGTLNTGELFF
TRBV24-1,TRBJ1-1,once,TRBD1,TGTGCCACCAGTGAAGCCGGGACAGGGGGCAAAGCTTTCTTT,CATSEAGTGGKAFF
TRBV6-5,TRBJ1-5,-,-,TGTGCCAGCACCTCAGACAATAATCAGCCCCAGCATTTT,CASTSDNNQPQHF
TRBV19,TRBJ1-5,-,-,TGTGCCAGCTCAACGATGGGGGGAGGAATCAATCAGCCCCAGCATTTT,CASSTMGGGINQPQHF
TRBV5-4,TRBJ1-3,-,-,TGTGCCAGCAGCTTGCGGGGGGCTGGAAACACCATATATTTT,CASSLRGAGNTIYF
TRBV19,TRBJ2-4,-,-,TGTGCCAGTAGTCCTCAAAAGTACTTC,CASSPQKYF
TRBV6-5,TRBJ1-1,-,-,TGTGCCAGCAACCGAAGGATGAACACTGAAGCTTTCTTT,CASNRRMNTEAFF
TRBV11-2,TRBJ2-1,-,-,TGTGCCAGCAGCTTAGGTGGGCTCGGAGAGCAGTTCTTC,CASSLGGLGEQFF
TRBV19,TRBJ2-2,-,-,TGTGCCAGTAGTATATCCGAGTCCTACACCGGGGAGCTGTTTTTT,CASSISESYTGELFF
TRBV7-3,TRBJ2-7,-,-,TGTGCCAGCAGCCTCGGCGCCTCCTACGAGCAGTACTTC,CASSLGASYEQYF
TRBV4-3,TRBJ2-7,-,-,TGCGCCAGCAGCCCCAATTTCTACGAGCAGTACTTC,CASSPNFYEQYF
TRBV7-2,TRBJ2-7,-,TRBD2,TGTGCCAGCAGCTTAGCCGGGACTAGGGGTCCCTACGAGCAGTACTTC,CASSLAGTRGPYEQYF
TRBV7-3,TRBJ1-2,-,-,TGTGCCAGCAGCTCGGATAACAGGGCTGGCTACACCTTC,CASSSDNRAGYTF
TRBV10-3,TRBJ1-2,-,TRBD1,TGTGCCATAGGGACAGGGGCAGGCGGCTACACCTTC,CAIGTGAGGYTF
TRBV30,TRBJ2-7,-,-,TGTGCCTGGAGTGTACGAGGGATCCCCCACGAGCAGTACTTC,CAWSVRGIPHEQYF
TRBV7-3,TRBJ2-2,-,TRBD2,TGTGCCAGCAAACTAGCGGGGAACGGGGAGCTGTTTTTT,CASKLAGNGELFF
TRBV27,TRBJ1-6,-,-,TGTGCCAGCAGCTCCCAAACAGGGATCGCACCCCTCCACTTT,CASSSQTGIAPLHF
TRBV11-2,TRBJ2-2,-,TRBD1,TGTGCCAGCCGCGGACAGGGTCGCGCCACCGGGGAGCTGTTTTTT,CASRGQGRATGELFF
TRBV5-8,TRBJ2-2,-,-,TGTGCCAGCAGCTTCGGGACAAAAACCGGGGAGCTGTTTTTT,CASSFGTKTGELFF
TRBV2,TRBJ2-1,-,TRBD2,TGTGCCAGCAGTGGGTATGCGGGGGGCTACAATGAGCAGTTCTTC,CASSGYAGGYNEQFF
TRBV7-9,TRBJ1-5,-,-,TGTGCCAGCAGCTTATTACAGAATCAGCCCCAGCATTTT,CASSLLQNQPQHF
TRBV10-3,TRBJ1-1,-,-,TGTGCCATCAGGACAGGGAACACTGAAGCTTTCTTT,CAIRTGNTEAFF
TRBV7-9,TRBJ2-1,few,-,TGTGCCAGCAGCTTTCGGCCTGGTGGGAACGATGAGCAGTTCTTC,CASSFRPGGNDEQFF
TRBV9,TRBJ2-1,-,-,TGTGCCAGCAGCCCAACGACAGGTACTACGTACAATGAGCAGTTCTTC,CASSPTTGTTYNEQFF
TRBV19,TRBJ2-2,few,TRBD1,TGTGCCAGTAGTGGGGACAGGGTCTATAACACGAACACCGGGGAGCTGTTTTTT,CASSGDRVYNTNTGELFF